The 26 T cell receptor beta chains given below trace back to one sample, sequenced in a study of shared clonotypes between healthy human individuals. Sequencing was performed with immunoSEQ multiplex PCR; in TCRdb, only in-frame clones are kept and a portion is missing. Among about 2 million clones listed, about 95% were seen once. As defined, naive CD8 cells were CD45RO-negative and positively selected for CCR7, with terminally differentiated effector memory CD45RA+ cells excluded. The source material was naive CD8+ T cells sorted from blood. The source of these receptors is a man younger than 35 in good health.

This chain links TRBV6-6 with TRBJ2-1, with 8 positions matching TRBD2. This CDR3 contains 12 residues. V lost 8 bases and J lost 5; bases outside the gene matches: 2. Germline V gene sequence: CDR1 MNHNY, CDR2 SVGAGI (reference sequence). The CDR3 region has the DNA TGTGCCAGCGGACTAGCTAACAATGAGCAGTTCTTC. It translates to CASGLANNEQFF.

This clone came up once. The CDR3 reads CASTLSGVDTQYF. The CDR3 DNA reads as TGTGCCAGCACCCTATCAGGCGTAGATACGCAGTATTTT. V gene TRBV11-2 combines with J gene TRBJ2-3, with D unclear. CDR1 is SGHAT, CDR2 FQNNGV, per germline. V was shortened by 7 bases and J by 5 bases, with 13 bases between the two germline ends. This CDR3 has 13 residues.

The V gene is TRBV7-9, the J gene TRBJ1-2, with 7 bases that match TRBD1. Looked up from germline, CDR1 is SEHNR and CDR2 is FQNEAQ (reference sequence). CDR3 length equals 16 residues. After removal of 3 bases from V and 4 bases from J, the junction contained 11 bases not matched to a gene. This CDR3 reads CASSFLMGTAAYGYTF. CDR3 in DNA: TGTGCCAGCAGCTTCCTCATGGGGACAGCAGCCTATGGCTACACCTTC.

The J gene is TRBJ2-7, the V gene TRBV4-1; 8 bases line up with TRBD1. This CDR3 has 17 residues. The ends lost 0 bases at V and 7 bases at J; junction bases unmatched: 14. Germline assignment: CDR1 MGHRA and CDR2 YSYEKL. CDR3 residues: CASSQELDRVALLEQYF. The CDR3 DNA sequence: TGCGCCAGCAGCCAAGAACTGGACAGGGTCGCCCTATTAGAGCAGTACTTC.

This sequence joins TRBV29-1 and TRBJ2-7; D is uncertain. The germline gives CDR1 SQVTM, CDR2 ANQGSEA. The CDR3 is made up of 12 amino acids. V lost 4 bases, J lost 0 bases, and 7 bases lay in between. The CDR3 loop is CSVGQDSYEQYF. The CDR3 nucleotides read TGCAGCGTTGGGCAGGACTCCTACGAGCAGTACTTC.

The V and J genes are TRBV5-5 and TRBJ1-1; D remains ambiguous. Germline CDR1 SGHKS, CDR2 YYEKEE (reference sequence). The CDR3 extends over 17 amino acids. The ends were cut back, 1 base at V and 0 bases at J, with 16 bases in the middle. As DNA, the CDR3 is TGTGCCAGCAGCTTGTCTAGGTCCCTCGTCATGAACACTGAAGCTTTCTTT. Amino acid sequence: CASSLSRSLVMNTEAFF.

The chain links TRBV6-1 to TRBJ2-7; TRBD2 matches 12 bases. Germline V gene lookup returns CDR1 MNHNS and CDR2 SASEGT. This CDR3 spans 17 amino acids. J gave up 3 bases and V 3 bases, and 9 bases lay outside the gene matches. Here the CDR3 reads CASSDLLAGGLYYEQYF. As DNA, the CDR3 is TGTGCCAGCAGTGACCTACTAGCGGGAGGCCTATACTACGAGCAGTACTTC.

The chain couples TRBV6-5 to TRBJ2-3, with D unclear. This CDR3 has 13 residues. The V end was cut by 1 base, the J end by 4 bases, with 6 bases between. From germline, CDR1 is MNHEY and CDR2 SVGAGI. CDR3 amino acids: CASSYFFSDTQYF. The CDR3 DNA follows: TGTGCCAGCAGTTACTTTTTTTCAGATACGCAGTATTTT.

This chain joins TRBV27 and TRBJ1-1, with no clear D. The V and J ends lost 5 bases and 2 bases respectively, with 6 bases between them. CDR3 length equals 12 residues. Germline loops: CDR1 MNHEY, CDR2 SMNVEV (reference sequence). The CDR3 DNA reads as TGTGCCAGCAGTAGGTCTAACACTGAAGCTTTCTTT. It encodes CASSRSNTEAFF.

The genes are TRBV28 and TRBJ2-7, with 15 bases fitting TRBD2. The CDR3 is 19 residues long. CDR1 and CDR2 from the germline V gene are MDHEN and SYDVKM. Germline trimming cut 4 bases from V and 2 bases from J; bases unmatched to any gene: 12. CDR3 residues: CASSSPGLAGGRLPYEQYF. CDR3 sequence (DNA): TGTGCCAGCAGTTCCCCGGGACTAGCGGGGGGCCGTTTACCCTACGAGCAGTACTTC.

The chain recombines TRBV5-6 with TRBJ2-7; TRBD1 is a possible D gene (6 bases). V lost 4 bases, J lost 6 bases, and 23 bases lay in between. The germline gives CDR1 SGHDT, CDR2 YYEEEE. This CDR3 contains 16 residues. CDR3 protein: CASSDIRDILSPEQYF. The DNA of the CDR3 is TGTGCCAGCAGCGATATTAGGGACATTTTGTCACCCGAGCAGTACTTC.

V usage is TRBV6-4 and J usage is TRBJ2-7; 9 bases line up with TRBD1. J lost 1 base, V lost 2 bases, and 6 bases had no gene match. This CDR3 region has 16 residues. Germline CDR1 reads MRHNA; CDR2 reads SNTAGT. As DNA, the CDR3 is TGTGCCAGCAGTGACCCAGGCGGGACAGGGTCCTACGAGCAGTACTTC. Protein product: CASSDPGGTGSYEQYF.

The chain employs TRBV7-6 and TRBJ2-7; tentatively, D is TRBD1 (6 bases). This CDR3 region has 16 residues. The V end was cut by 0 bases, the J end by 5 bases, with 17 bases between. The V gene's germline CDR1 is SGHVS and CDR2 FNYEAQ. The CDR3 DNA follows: TGTGCCAGCAGCTTAGCGGCGAGCGCCGAGGGGGACGAGCAGTACTTC. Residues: CASSLAASAEGDEQYF.

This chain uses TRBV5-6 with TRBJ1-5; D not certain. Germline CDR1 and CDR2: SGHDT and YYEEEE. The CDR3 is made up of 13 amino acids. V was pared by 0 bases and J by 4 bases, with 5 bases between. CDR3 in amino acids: CASSLDQNQPQHF. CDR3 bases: TGTGCCAGCAGCTTGGATCAGAATCAGCCCCAGCATTTT.

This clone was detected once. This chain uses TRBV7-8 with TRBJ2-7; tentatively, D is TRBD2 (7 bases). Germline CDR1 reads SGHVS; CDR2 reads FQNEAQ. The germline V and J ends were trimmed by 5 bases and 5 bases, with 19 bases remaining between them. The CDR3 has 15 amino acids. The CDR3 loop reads CASSTQGGGYDEQYF. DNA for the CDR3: TGTGCCAGCAGCACCCAGGGCGGGGGCTACGACGAGCAGTACTTC.

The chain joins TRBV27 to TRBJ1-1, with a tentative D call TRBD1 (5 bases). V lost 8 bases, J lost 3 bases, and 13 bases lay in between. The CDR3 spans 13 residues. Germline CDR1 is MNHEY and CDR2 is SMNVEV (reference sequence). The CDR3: CASRTRGDTEAFF. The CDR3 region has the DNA TGTGCCAGCCGGACACGGGGGGACACTGAAGCTTTCTTT.

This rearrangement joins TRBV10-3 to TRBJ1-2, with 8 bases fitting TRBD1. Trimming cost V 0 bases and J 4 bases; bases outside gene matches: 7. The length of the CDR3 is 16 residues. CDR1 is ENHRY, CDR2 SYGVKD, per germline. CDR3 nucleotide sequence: TGTGCCATCAGTGAGTCCGGGACAGGCATTTTCTATGGCTACACCTTC. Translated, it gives CAISESGTGIFYGYTF.

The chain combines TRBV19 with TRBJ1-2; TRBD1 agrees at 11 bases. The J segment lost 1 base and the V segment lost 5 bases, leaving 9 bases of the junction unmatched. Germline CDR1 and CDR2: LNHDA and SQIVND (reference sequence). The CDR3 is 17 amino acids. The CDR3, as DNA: TGTGCCAGTAGTCAAAGGACAGGGGGCGTTATTAACTATGGCTACACCTTC. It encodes CASSQRTGGVINYGYTF.

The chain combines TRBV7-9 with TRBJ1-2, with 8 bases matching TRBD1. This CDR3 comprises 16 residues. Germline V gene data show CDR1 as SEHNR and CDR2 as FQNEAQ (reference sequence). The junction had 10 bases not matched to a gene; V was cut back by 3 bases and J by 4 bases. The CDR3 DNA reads TGTGCCAGCAGCTTGCCAGTAGGACAGGGCGGCTATGGCTACACCTTC. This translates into CASSLPVGQGGYGYTF.

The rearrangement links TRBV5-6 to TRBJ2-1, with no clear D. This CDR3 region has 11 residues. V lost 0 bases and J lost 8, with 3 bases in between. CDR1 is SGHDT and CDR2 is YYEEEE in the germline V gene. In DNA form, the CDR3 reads TGTGCCAGCAGCTTGGTTGATGAGCAGTTCTTC. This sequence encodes CASSLVDEQFF.

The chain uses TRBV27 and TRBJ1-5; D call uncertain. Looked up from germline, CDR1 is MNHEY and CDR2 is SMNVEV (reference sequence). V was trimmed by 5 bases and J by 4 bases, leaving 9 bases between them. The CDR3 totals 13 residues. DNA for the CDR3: TGTGCCAGCAGTCCCCAGGAGAATCAGCCCCAGCATTTT. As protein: CASSPQENQPQHF.

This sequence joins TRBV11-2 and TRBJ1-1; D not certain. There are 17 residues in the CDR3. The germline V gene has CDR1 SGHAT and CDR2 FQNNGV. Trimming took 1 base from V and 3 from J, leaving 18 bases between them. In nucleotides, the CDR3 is TGTGCCAGCAGCTTAGTGGGGAAGGACCCATGGGACACTGAAGCTTTCTTT. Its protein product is CASSLVGKDPWDTEAFF.

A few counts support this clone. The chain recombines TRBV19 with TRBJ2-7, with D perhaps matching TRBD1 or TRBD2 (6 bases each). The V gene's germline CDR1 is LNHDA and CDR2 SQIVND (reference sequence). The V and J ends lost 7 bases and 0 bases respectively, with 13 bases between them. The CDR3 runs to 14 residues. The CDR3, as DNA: TGTGCCAGTAATGGAGGGGGAAGCTCCTACGAGCAGTACTTC. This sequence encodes CASNGGGSSYEQYF.

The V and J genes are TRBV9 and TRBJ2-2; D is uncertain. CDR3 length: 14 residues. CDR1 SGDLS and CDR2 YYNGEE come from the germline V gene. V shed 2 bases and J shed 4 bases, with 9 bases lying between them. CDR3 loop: CASSVGPSTGELFF. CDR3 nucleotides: TGTGCCAGCAGCGTCGGGCCGAGCACCGGGGAGCTGTTTTTT.

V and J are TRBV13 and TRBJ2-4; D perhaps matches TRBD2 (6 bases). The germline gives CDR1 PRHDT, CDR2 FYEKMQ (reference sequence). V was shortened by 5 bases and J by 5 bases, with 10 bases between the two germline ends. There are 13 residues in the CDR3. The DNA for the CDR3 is TGTGCCAGCAGCAGCCGGGAGCAAAACATTCAGTACTTC. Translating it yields CASSSREQNIQYF. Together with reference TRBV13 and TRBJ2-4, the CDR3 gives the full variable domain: AAGVIQSPRHLIKEKRETATLKCYPIPRHDTVYWYQQGPGQDPQFLISFYEKMQSDKGSIPDRFSAQQFSDYHSELNMSSLELGDSALYFCASSSREQNIQYFGAGTRLSVL.

CDR3 residues: CASSLPPTSGRVPGANVLTF. The CDR3, as DNA: TGCGCCAGCAGCCTCCCCCCGACTAGCGGGAGGGTCCCTGGGGCCAACGTCCTGACTTTC. The V gene is TRBV4-1, the J gene TRBJ2-6, with 14 nucleotides matching TRBD2. Germline CDR1 reads MGHRA; CDR2 reads YSYEKL. J lost 2 bases, V lost 4 bases, and 10 bases had no gene match. CDR3 size: 20 residues.